This record covers a single TCR beta chain. Its specificity is not known. This specimen comes from a study of CD8 T cells in ankylosing spondylitis. Study-level points and caveats: CD8+ by phenotype, disease-linked clones were relatively rare in peripheral blood. Earlier work had already found some motif variants in reactive arthritis synovial fluid and blood.

Quantitative 5'-RACE with molecular barcodes produced the TCR beta libraries. TCRdb re-derived calls from the 5' RACE reads in MiXCR, one entry per CDR3 protein. The sample lists a few hundred thousand distinct CDR3 sequences, around 21% occurring once. The CDR3 runs 14 residues. With 2 bases removed from V and 2 bases from J, the gap between germline ends came to 9 bases. Sample: blood, either unsorted or a sorted T cell fraction (not recorded which). The V and J genes are TRBV12-3 or TRBV12-4 and TRBJ2-5, with D tentatively TRBD2 (6 bases). The receptor was isolated from a female donor with ankylosing spondylitis or in good health (not recorded which). The CDR3 sequence: CASSLTGLQETQYF. In DNA form, the CDR3 reads TGTGCCAGCAGTTTAACGGGACTTCAAGAGACCCAGTACTTC.